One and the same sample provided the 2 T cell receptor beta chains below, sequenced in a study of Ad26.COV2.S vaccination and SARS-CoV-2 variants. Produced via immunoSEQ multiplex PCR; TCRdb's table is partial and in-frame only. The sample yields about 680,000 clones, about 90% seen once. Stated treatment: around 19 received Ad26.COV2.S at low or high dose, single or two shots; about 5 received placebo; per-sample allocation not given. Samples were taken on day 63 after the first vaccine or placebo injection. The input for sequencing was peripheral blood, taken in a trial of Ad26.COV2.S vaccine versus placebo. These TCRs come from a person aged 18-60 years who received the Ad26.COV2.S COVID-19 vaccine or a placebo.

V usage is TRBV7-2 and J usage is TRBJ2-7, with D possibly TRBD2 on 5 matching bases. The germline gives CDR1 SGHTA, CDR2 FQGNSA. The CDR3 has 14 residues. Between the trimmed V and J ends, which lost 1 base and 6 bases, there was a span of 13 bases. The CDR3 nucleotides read TGTGCCAGCAGCTTAGATCGGAGGACTTTCGAGCAGTACTTC. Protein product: CASSLDRRTFEQYF.

CDR3 region: CASRSVLDSRTNVLTF. CDR3 in DNA: TGTGCCAGCAGGTCTGTGCTTGACAGCCGGACCAACGTCCTGACTTTC. The chain is built from TRBV27 and TRBJ2-6, with D tentatively TRBD1 (5 bases). Germline lookup yields CDR1 MNHEY and CDR2 SMNVEV (reference sequence). Deletions cut 6 bases from V and 8 bases from J, with 20 bases between. CDR3 length: 16 amino acids.